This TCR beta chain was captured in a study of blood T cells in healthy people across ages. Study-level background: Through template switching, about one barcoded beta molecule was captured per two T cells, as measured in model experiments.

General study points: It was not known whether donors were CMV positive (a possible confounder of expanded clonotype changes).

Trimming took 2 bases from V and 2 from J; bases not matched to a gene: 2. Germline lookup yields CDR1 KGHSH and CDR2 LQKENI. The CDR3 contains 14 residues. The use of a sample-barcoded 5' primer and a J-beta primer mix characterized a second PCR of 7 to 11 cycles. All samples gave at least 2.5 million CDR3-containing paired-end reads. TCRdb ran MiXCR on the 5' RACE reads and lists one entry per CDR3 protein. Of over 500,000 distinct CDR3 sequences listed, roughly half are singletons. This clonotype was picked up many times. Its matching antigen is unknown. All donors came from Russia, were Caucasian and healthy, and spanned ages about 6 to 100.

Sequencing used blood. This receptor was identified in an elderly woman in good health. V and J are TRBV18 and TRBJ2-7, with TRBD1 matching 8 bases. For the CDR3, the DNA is TGTGCCAGCTCACCATACAGGGGGGCCTACGAGCAGTACTTC. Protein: CASSPYRGAYEQYF.